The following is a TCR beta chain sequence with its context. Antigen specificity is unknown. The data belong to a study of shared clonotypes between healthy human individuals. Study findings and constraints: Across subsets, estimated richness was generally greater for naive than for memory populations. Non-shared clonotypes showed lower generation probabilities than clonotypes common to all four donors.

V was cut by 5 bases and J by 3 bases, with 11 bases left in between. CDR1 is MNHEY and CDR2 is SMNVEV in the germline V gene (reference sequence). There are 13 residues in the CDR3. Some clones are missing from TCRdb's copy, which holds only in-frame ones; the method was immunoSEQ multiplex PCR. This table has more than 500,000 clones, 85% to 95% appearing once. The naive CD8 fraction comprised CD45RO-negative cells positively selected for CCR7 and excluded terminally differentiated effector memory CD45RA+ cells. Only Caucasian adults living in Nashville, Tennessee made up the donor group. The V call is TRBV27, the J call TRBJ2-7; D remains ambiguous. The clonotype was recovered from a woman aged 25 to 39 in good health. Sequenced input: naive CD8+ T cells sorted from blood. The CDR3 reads CASSIGVDYEQYF. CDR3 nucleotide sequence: TGTGCCAGCAGTATTGGAGTAGACTACGAGCAGTACTTC.